These 25 T cell receptor beta chains share one sample of origin, sequenced in a study of blood T cell repertoires in COVID-19. This table comes from immunoSEQ multiplex PCR, and its TCRdb copy is limited to in-frame clones, with some not included. The sample consists of about 190,000 clones, about 88% of them appearing once. Sequencing was done on a sample of PBMCs or T cells enriched from blood (not recorded which). These receptors were taken from a middle-aged woman in a cohort exposed to, infected with or recovered from COVID-19 (not recorded which).

V usage is TRBV27 and J usage is TRBJ2-7; perhaps TRBD1 as D (6 bases). The CDR3 has 14 amino acids. Germline values: CDR1 MNHEY, CDR2 SMNVEV (reference sequence). Between the trimmed V and J ends, which lost 6 bases and 3 bases, there was a span of 15 bases. CDR3 nucleotide sequence: TGTGCCAGCAGACTCAGGGGCCCAGGCTACGAGCAGTACTTC. Encoded protein: CASRLRGPGYEQYF.

This clone has a handful of counts. J is TRBJ2-3 and V is TRBV7-9, with a possible D match to TRBD2 (6 bases). This CDR3 comprises 15 residues. Between the trimmed V and J ends, which lost 6 bases and 5 bases, there was a span of 18 bases. Germline V lookup: CDR1 SEHNR, CDR2 FQNEAQ (reference sequence). In DNA, the CDR3 is TGTGCCAGCAGAAGATCCCGGGACTCCTTAGATACGCAGTATTTT. Translation: CASRRSRDSLDTQYF.

V usage is TRBV6-5 and J usage is TRBJ2-2; the D gene is possibly TRBD2 (6 bases). The length of the CDR3 is 14 residues. Germline CDR1 MNHEY, CDR2 SVGAGI. Trimming cost V 5 bases and J 5 bases, with 12 bases left between them. The CDR3 sequence is CASSLGGKTGELFF. The CDR3 region has the DNA TGTGCCAGCAGTCTTGGGGGGAAAACCGGGGAGCTGTTTTTT.

The chain couples TRBV24-1 to TRBJ1-2; TRBD1 matches at 11 bases. CDR1 and CDR2 (germline): KGHDR, SFDVKD. V lost 4 bases to trimming and J lost 4 bases; unmatched junction nucleotides: 4. The length of the CDR3 is 15 residues. The CDR3: CATSDTGTGGYGYTF. CDR3 nucleotide sequence: TGTGCCACCAGTGACACCGGGACAGGGGGCTATGGCTACACCTTC.

This clone came up once. V is TRBV19 and J is TRBJ1-5; D possibly corresponds to TRBD1 (5 bases). The V end was cut by 7 bases, the J end by 3 bases, with 10 bases between. The CDR3 is 13 amino acids. Germline-derived CDR1 and CDR2 are LNHDA and SQIVND (reference sequence). CDR3 amino acids: CASNQGPNQPQHF. The CDR3 coding sequence is TGTGCCAGTAACCAGGGTCCCAATCAGCCCCAGCATTTT. The whole variable domain, remainder taken from reference TRBV19 and TRBJ1-5, is DGGITQSPKYLFRKEGQNVTLSCEQNLNHDAMYWYRQDPGQGLRLIYYSQIVNDFQKGDIAEGYSVSREKKESFPLTVTSAQKNPTAFYLCASNQGPNQPQHFGDGTRLSIL.

The V and J genes are TRBV11-2 and TRBJ2-5; TRBD2 matches at 9 bases. The CDR3 consists of 15 residues. The V and J ends lost 2 bases and 1 base, in that order; junction bases with no gene match: 2. The germline V gene encodes CDR1 SGHAT and CDR2 FQNNGV. DNA of the CDR3: TGTGCCAGCAGCTTAATAGCGGGAGTCCAAGAGACCCAGTACTTC. As protein: CASSLIAGVQETQYF.

The V gene is TRBV6-2 or TRBV6-3, the J gene TRBJ2-5, with D possibly being TRBD2 (5 bases). Deletions cut 6 bases from V and 2 bases from J, with 10 bases between. The CDR3 runs 13 residues. The V gene's germline CDR1 is MNHEY and CDR2 SVGEGT. The CDR3 region is CASSPGIQETQYF. The DNA of the CDR3 is TGTGCCAGCAGCCCCGGGATTCAAGAGACCCAGTACTTC.

The V call is TRBV5-1, the J call TRBJ2-1, with 9 bases lining up with TRBD1. The CDR3 contains 16 residues. Germline V lookup: CDR1 SGHRS, CDR2 YFSETQ. Unmatched junction bases numbered 9, after V lost 4 bases and J lost 4 bases. CDR3 sequence reads: CASSPLEGQGYNEQFF. As DNA, the CDR3 is TGCGCCAGCAGCCCCCTGGAGGGACAGGGTTACAATGAGCAGTTCTTC.

The rearrangement links TRBV19 to TRBJ1-5, with D perhaps matching TRBD1 (6 bases). Per the germline V gene, CDR1 is LNHDA and CDR2 is SQIVND (reference sequence). The CDR3 consists of 12 residues. Trimming cost V 10 bases and J 3 bases, with 10 bases left between them. CDR3 DNA sequence: TGTGCCACTACAGGGCCCAATCAGCCCCAGCATTTT. Encoded protein: CATTGPNQPQHF. Using reference TRBV19 and TRBJ1-5 for the parts outside the CDR3, the full variable domain is DGGITQSPKYLFRKEGQNVTLSCEQNLNHDAMYWYRQDPGQGLRLIYYSQIVNDFQKGDIAEGYSVSREKKESFPLTVTSAQKNPTAFYLCATTGPNQPQHFGDGTRLSIL.

J is TRBJ2-1 and V is TRBV4-1; D is uncertain. The CDR3 covers 16 residues. Trimming removed 1 base at V and 0 bases at J, with 10 bases between. Germline CDR1 reads MGHRA; CDR2 reads YSYEKL. CDR3 in amino acids: CASSQVITSSYNEQFF. In nucleotides, the CDR3 is TGCGCCAGCAGCCAAGTGATAACAAGCTCCTACAATGAGCAGTTCTTC.

The rearrangement uses TRBV4-1 and TRBJ1-1; D ambiguous. Trimming pared 0 bases from V and 5 bases from J, leaving 13 bases between. The CDR3 extends over 15 amino acids. Germline V gives CDR1 MGHRA, CDR2 YSYEKL. The CDR3: CASSQDAGGRTEAFF. CDR3 coding DNA: TGCGCCAGCAGCCAAGACGCAGGAGGGAGAACTGAAGCTTTCTTT.

The chain is built from TRBV5-5 and TRBJ1-5, with 7 bases fitting TRBD1. V lost 3 bases, J lost 6 bases, and 12 bases stayed unmatched. The CDR3 length is 16 residues. The germline V gene encodes CDR1 SGHKS and CDR2 YYEKEE (reference sequence). CDR3 protein: CASSWSGTGDGQPQHF. CDR3 nucleotide sequence: TGTGCCAGCAGCTGGTCCGGAACAGGGGATGGTCAGCCCCAGCATTTT.

This rearrangement joins TRBV15 to TRBJ2-3; 8 positions agree with TRBD2. Trimming at V came to 0 bases and at J to 2 bases, leaving 7 bases not matched to a gene. From germline, CDR1 is LNHNV and CDR2 YYDKDF (reference sequence). The CDR3 is 17 amino acids. CDR3 protein: CATSRELGAGDTDTQYF. The CDR3 nucleotides read TGTGCCACCAGCAGAGAATTAGGAGCGGGGGACACAGATACGCAGTATTTT.

About this clone: At one boundary the junction diverges from the germline segment, which might be a read error. V gene TRBV13 combines with J gene TRBJ2-1; D possibly corresponds to TRBD2 (5 bases). This CDR3 is 13 amino acids long. Germline CDR1 is PRHDT and CDR2 is FYEKMQ (reference sequence). The CDR3 here is CASSLEEAQEQFF. The DNA for the CDR3 is TGTGCCAGCAGTTTAGAGGAGGCCCAGGAGCAGTTCTTC.

This chain links TRBV28 with TRBJ1-3, with TRBD1 as a possible D gene (5 bases). Trimming cost V 6 bases and J 0 bases, with 12 bases left between them. The CDR3 runs 15 residues. In germline, CDR1 is MDHEN, CDR2 SYDVKM. The CDR3 region is CASRDGGTSGNTIYF. Here the CDR3 DNA reads TGTGCCAGCAGAGATGGGGGGACCTCTGGAAACACCATATATTTT.

The gene calls are TRBV4-1 and TRBJ2-1; TRBD2 matches 8 bases. J was trimmed by 0 bases and V by 4 bases; bases with no gene match: 2. CDR1 and CDR2 (germline): MGHRA, YSYEKL. This CDR3 is built from 15 residues. CDR3 nucleotide sequence: TGCGCCAGCAGCCCCGGGGGGGGCTCCTACAATGAGCAGTTCTTC. It codes for CASSPGGGSYNEQFF.

The rearrangement joins TRBV7-6 to TRBJ1-4; unclear D gene. Germline V gene lookup returns CDR1 SGHVS and CDR2 FNYEAQ. The CDR3 covers 15 residues. The V gene lost 8 bases and the J gene lost 8 bases, with 21 bases spanning the gap. CDR3 loop: CASGYRPGGGEKLFF. CDR3 sequence (DNA): TGTGCCAGCGGATATAGACCAGGAGGCGGAGAAAAACTGTTTTTT.

The V gene is TRBV9, the J gene TRBJ2-1, with D unclear. Germline values: CDR1 SGDLS, CDR2 YYNGEE. The CDR3 is 15 residues long. V lost 0 bases to trimming and J lost 3 bases, with 10 bases between them. CDR3 protein: CASSVDPGSYNEQFF. CDR3 coding DNA: TGTGCCAGCAGCGTAGATCCAGGTAGCTACAATGAGCAGTTCTTC. The full variable domain, completed using reference TRBV9 and TRBJ2-1, is DSGVTQTPKHLITATGQRVTLRCSPRSGDLSVYWYQQSLDQGLQFLIQYYNGEERAKGNILERFSAQQFPDLHSELNLSSLELGDSALYFCASSVDPGSYNEQFFGPGTRLTVL.

The V and J genes are TRBV5-1 and TRBJ2-2; 9 bases fit TRBD1. The J segment lost 3 bases and the V segment lost 3 bases, leaving 3 bases of the junction unmatched. The CDR3 covers 15 residues. The germline V gene encodes CDR1 SGHRS and CDR2 YFSETQ. CDR3 in amino acids: CASSSGTGYTGELFF. The CDR3 DNA reads as TGCGCCAGCAGCTCCGGGACAGGGTACACCGGGGAGCTGTTTTTT.

The CDR3 spells CASSSTPQETQYF. The DNA of the CDR3 is TGTGCCAGCAGTTCCACTCCTCAAGAGACCCAGTACTTC. The J gene is TRBJ2-5, the V gene TRBV12-3 or TRBV12-4; D is uncertain. Trimming stripped 4 bases from V and 2 bases from J, with 8 bases between. The CDR3 covers 13 residues.

This chain joins TRBV29-1 and TRBJ2-3; D possibly corresponds to TRBD2 (6 bases). Germline-derived CDR1 and CDR2 are SQVTM and ANQGSEA. V dropped 6 bases and J dropped 2 bases, with 21 bases sitting between them. CDR3 length: 16 amino acids. Here the CDR3 reads CSVDKPGLAYTDTQYF. As DNA, the CDR3 is TGCAGCGTAGACAAACCCGGTCTAGCGTACACAGATACGCAGTATTTT.

V is TRBV4-1 and J is TRBJ2-2, with a possible D match to TRBD2 (6 bases). Germline lookup yields CDR1 MGHRA and CDR2 YSYEKL. V was trimmed by 1 base and J by 5 bases, leaving 8 bases between them. The CDR3 is made up of 14 amino acids. The CDR3 DNA reads TGCGCCAGCAGCCAAGGGAGGGAAACCGGGGAGCTGTTTTTT. Protein: CASSQGRETGELFF.

The chain uses TRBV29-1 and TRBJ1-5, with D tentatively TRBD1 (6 bases). This CDR3 is 13 amino acids long. The germline CDR1 and CDR2 sequences are SQVTM and ANQGSEA. Trimming took off 4 bases at V and 2 bases at J, with 9 bases between the two ends. The CDR3 DNA follows: TGCAGCGTTGCATCAGGGGGCAATCAGCCCCAGCATTTT. As protein: CSVASGGNQPQHF.

The chain links TRBV7-9 to TRBJ1-4, with a tentative D call TRBD1 (6 bases). This CDR3 has 14 residues. Per the germline V gene, CDR1 is SEHNR and CDR2 is FQNEAQ (reference sequence). V was cut by 1 base and J by 4 bases, with 7 bases left in between. CDR3 nucleotide sequence: TGTGCCAGCAGCTTAGGAGGGGGTAATGAAAAACTGTTTTTT. The encoded protein is CASSLGGGNEKLFF.

The V and J genes are TRBV4-2 and TRBJ2-5; TRBD2 aligns across 7 bases. The CDR3 has 15 residues. In germline, CDR1 is LGHNA, CDR2 YNFKEQ. Trimming cost V 2 bases and J 3 bases; bases outside gene matches: 6. The DNA of the CDR3 is TGTGCCAGCAGCCAAAGCGGGACGGCGGAAGAGACCCAGTACTTC. Amino acids: CASSQSGTAEETQYF.